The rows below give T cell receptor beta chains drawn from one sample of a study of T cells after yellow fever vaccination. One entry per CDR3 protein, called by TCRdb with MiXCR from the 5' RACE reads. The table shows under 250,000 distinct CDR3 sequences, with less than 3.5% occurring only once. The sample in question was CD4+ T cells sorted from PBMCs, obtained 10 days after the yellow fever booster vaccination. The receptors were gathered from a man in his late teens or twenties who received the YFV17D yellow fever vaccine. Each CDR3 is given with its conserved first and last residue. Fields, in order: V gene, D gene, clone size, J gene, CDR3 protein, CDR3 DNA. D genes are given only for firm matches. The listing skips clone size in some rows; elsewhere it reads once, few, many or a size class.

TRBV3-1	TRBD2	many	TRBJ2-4	CASSQTTSGAIQYF	TGTGCCAGCAGCCAAACGACTAGCGGGGCGATTCAGTACTTC
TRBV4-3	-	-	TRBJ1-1	CASSPPTSRNTEAFF	TGCGCCAGCAGCCCCCCCACGTCGAGAAACACTGAAGCTTTCTTT
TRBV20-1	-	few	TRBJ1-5	CSAGSRQSNQPQHF	TGCAGTGCTGGATCCCGACAGAGCAATCAGCCCCAGCATTTT
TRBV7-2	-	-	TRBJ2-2	CASSPQQGPGELFF	TGTGCCAGCAGCCCCCAACAGGGTCCCGGGGAGCTGTTTTTT
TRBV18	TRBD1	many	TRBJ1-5	CASSPGQGSNQPQHF	TGTGCCAGCTCACCCGGACAGGGGAGTAATCAGCCCCAGCATTTT
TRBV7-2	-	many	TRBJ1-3	CASSPRQVRSGNTIYF	TGTGCCAGCAGCCCCCGACAGGTTCGCTCTGGAAACACCATATATTTT
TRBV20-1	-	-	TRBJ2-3	CSASLRSAVTQYF	TGCAGTGCAAGCCTCCGAAGCGCCGTTACGCAGTATTTT
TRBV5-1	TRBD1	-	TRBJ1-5	CASSPGTAEQPQLF	TGCGCCAGCAGCCCCGGGACAGCTGAACAGCCCCAGCTTTTT
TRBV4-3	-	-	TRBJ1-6	CASSQGSRIDNSPLHF	TGCGCCAGCAGCCAAGGGTCCCGCATAGATAATTCACCCCTCCACTTT
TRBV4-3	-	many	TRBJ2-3	CASSQVADTQYF	TGCGCCAGCAGCCAAGTTGCAGATACGCAGTATTTT
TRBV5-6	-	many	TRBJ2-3	CASSPQGNTQYF	TGTGCCAGCAGCCCACAGGGAAATACGCAGTATTTT
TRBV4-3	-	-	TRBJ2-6	CASSQDYGGPGANVLTF	TGCGCCAGCAGCCAAGATTACGGGGGGCCTGGGGCCAACGTCCTGACTTTC
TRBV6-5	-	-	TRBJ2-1	CASSYSRAQGGHNEQFF	TGTGCCAGCAGTTACTCGAGGGCACAGGGTGGGCACAATGAGCAGTTCTTC
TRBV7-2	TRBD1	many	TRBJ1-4	CASSPTGGGRGEKLFF	TGTGCCAGCAGCCCAACAGGGGGCGGGAGAGGTGAAAAACTGTTTTTT
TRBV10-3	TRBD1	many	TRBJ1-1	CAIRPGTGQGDTEAFF	TGTGCCATCAGGCCCGGGACAGGGCAGGGGGACACTGAAGCTTTCTTT
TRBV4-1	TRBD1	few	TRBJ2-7	CASSHPPGQVYEQYF	TGCGCCAGCAGCCACCCCCCCGGACAGGTTTACGAGCAGTACTTC
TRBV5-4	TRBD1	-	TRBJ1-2	CASSSFQGAGGYTF	TGTGCCAGCAGCTCATTTCAGGGGGCAGGTGGCTACACCTTC
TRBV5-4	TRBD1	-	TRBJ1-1	CASSLTNRGYTEAFF	TGTGCCAGCAGCTTAACTAACAGGGGGTACACTGAAGCTTTCTTT
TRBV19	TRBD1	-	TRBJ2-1	CASTPRSGQGSYNEQFF	TGTGCCAGTACCCCCCGGTCGGGACAGGGCTCCTACAATGAGCAGTTCTTC
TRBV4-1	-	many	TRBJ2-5	CASSQDSFRETQYF	TGCGCCAGCAGCCAAGATTCATTCCGGGAGACCCAGTACTTC
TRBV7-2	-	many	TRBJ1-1	CASSSGTRGVEAFF	TGTGCCAGCAGCTCCGGGACCCGGGGGGTTGAAGCTTTCTTT
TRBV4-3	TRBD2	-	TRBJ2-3	CASSQDWGTSGTDTQYF	TGCGCCAGCAGCCAAGATTGGGGAACTAGCGGCACAGATACGCAGTATTTT
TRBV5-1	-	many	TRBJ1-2	CASSPQGVEGYTF	TGCGCCAGCAGCCCACAGGGTGTAGAAGGCTACACCTTC
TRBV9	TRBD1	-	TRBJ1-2	CASSVGPDRGNGYSF	TGTGCCAGCAGCGTAGGACCGGACAGGGGAAATGGCTACAGCTTC
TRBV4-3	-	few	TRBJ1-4	CASSQLARGLYEKLFF	TGCGCCAGCAGCCAACTCGCTCGGGGGCTTTATGAAAAACTGTTTTTT
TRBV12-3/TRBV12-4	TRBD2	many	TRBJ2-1	CASSLIAGGRNEQFF	TGTGCCAGCAGTTTAATAGCGGGGGGGCGCAATGAGCAGTTCTTC
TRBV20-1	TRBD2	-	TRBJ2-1	CSAPPSGGAKDEQFF	TGCAGTGCCCCGCCTAGCGGGGGGGCCAAGGATGAGCAGTTCTTC
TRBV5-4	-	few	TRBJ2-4	CASTSGAGLRNIQYF	TGTGCCAGCACCTCGGGAGCAGGGCTTAGAAACATTCAGTACTTC
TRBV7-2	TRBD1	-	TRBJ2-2	CASSQNQGDGELFF	TGTGCCAGCAGCCAAAACCAGGGGGACGGGGAGCTGTTTTTT
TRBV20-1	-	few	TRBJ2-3	CSAGVSTDTQYF	TGCAGTGCGGGGGTATCGACAGATACGCAGTATTTT
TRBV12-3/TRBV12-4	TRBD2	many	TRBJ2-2	CASSLGLAANTGELFF	TGTGCCAGCAGTTTAGGACTAGCTGCGAACACCGGGGAGCTGTTTTTT
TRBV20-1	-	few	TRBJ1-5	CSANPLSDNQPQHF	TGCAGTGCTAACCCCTTGTCTGACAATCAGCCCCAGCATTTT
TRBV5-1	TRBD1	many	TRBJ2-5	CASSWDRVETQYF	TGCGCCAGCAGCTGGGACAGGGTAGAGACCCAGTACTTC
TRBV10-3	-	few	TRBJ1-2	CAISESGGVGRNYGYTF	TGTGCCATCAGTGAGTCGGGGGGAGTAGGCCGTAACTATGGCTACACCTTC
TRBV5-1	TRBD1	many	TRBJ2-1	CASSFRDRDYNEQFF	TGCGCCAGCAGCTTCCGGGACAGGGATTACAATGAGCAGTTCTTC
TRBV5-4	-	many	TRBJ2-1	CASSSGLPGGRNNEQFF	TGTGCCAGCAGCTCAGGCCTCCCCGGGGGTCGGAACAATGAGCAGTTCTTC
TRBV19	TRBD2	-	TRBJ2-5	CASSTRRSRGGETQYF	TGTGCCAGTAGTACTCGCCGATCCCGGGGGGGAGAGACCCAGTACTTC
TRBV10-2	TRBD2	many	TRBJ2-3	CATRRGGADTQYF	TGCGCCACTCGGCGGGGGGGGGCAGATACGCAGTATTTT
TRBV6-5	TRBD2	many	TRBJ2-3	CASSYQGGRGRDTQYF	TGTGCCAGCAGTTATCAGGGTGGGAGGGGACGAGATACGCAGTATTTT
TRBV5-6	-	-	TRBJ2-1	CASSFLGADHNEQFF	TGTGCCAGCAGCTTTTTGGGAGCCGACCACAATGAGCAGTTCTTC
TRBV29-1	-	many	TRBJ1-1	CSVGANTEAFF	TGCAGCGTTGGGGCAAACACTGAAGCTTTCTTT